This passage covers 9 T cell receptor beta chains from one sample sequenced in a study of blood T cell repertoires in COVID-19. Sequencing was performed with immunoSEQ multiplex PCR; in TCRdb, only in-frame clones are kept and a portion is missing. The sample carries about 280,000 clones, approximately 88% recorded once. The sample comprised PBMCs or T cells enriched from blood (not recorded which). Receptors originate from a woman aged 40 to 50 who had recovered from COVID-19.

The chain combines TRBV11-2 with TRBJ2-3; TRBD2 matches at 11 bases. The germline V gene has CDR1 SGHAT and CDR2 FQNNGV. CDR3 length: 16 residues. V was pared by 0 bases and J by 5 bases, with 4 bases of the junction left unmatched. The CDR3 reads CASSLDRLAGGDTQYF. CDR3 DNA sequence: TGTGCCAGCAGCTTAGATCGTCTAGCGGGAGGAGATACGCAGTATTTT.

V gene TRBV6-5 combines with J gene TRBJ2-7; maybe TRBD1 (7 bases). The CDR3 extends over 15 amino acids. CDR1 is MNHEY and CDR2 is SVGAGI in the germline V gene. The V and J ends lost 8 bases and 0 bases respectively, with 17 bases between them. CDR3 amino acids: CASGTQGGVSYEQYF. The DNA of the CDR3 is TGTGCCAGCGGGACGCAGGGGGGAGTCTCCTACGAGCAGTACTTC.

This chain uses TRBV28 with TRBJ1-1; no definite D call. V lost 8 bases to trimming and J lost 1 base, with 8 bases between them. Germline CDR1 is MDHEN and CDR2 is SYDVKM. The CDR3 sequence is 12 residues long. The CDR3 bases are TGTGCCAGCCGGGTTGGGAACACTGAAGCTTTCTTT. As protein: CASRVGNTEAFF.

V usage is TRBV29-1 and J usage is TRBJ1-1; D unresolved. Germline CDR1 is SQVTM and CDR2 is ANQGSEA. V was shortened by 6 bases and J by 1 base, with 6 bases between the two germline ends. The CDR3 sequence is 11 residues long. The CDR3 region has the DNA TGCAGCGTGCTAGCGAACACTGAAGCTTTCTTT. Translating gives CSVLANTEAFF. The full variable domain, completed using reference TRBV29-1 and TRBJ1-1, is SAVISQKPSRDICQRGTSLTIQCQVDSQVTMMFWYRQQPGQSLTLIATANQGSEATYESGFVIDKFPISRPNLTFSTLTVSNMSPEDSSIYLCSVLANTEAFFGQGTRLTVV.

The rearrangement joins TRBV5-1 to TRBJ1-2; perhaps TRBD1 as D (5 bases). V shed 3 bases and J shed 3 bases, with 15 bases lying between them. CDR3 size: 15 residues. CDR1 is SGHRS and CDR2 is YFSETQ in the germline V gene. DNA of the CDR3: TGCGCCAGCAGCTCGGGGGAAGGGGATGACTATGGCTACACCTTC. Its protein product is CASSSGEGDDYGYTF.

The rearrangement links TRBV5-5 to TRBJ2-7; 7 nucleotides line up with TRBD1. V trimming: 2 bases; J trimming: 6 bases; junction bases outside the gene matches: 8. The CDR3 contains 14 residues. The V gene's germline CDR1 is SGHKS and CDR2 YYEKEE (reference sequence). The CDR3 region has the DNA TGTGCCAGCAGCTTACACAGACAGGGCGGCGAGCAGTACTTC. Translated, it gives CASSLHRQGGEQYF.

The chain uses TRBV27 and TRBJ2-3; TRBD2 matches at 8 bases. The CDR3 contains 12 residues. Germline loops: CDR1 MNHEY, CDR2 SMNVEV (reference sequence). V shed 2 bases, J shed 13 bases, and the junction held 5 bases outside the gene matches. CDR3 bases: TGTGCCAGCAGTTTACAGCGGGGGTCAAAGTATTTT. Translation: CASSLQRGSKYF.

V is TRBV5-1 and J is TRBJ2-7, with 10 bases aligning to TRBD2. This CDR3 is built from 14 residues. V lost 1 base and J lost 7; bases outside the gene matches: 5. Per germline, CDR1 SGHRS and CDR2 YFSETQ. The CDR3 region is CASSLTSGTVEQYF. For the CDR3, the DNA is TGCGCCAGCAGCTTGACTAGCGGGACTGTTGAGCAGTACTTC.

The V gene is TRBV5-1, the J gene TRBJ2-2; D remains ambiguous. From germline, CDR1 is SGHRS and CDR2 YFSETQ. The CDR3 is 15 amino acids. V lost 3 bases and J lost 1, with 10 bases in between. CDR3 loop: CASSYPRGNTGELFF. The CDR3 DNA sequence: TGCGCCAGCAGCTACCCCCGAGGGAACACCGGGGAGCTGTTTTTT.